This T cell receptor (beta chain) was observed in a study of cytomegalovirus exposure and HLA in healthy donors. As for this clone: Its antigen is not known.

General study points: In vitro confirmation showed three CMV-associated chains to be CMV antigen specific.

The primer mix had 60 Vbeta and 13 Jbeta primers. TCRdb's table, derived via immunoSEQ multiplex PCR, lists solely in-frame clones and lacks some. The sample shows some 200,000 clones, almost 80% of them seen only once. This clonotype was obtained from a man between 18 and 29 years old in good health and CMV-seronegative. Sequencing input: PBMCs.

The CDR3 sequence: CASSPIVASRADTQYF. The CDR3 coding sequence is TGTGCCAGCTCACCAATAGTAGCTTCGAGAGCCGATACGCAGTATTTT. The chain uses TRBV18 and TRBJ2-3, with D unclear. Trimming stripped 2 bases from V and 6 bases from J, with 18 bases between. CDR1 and CDR2 (germline): KGHSH, LQKENI. This CDR3 is 16 amino acids long.